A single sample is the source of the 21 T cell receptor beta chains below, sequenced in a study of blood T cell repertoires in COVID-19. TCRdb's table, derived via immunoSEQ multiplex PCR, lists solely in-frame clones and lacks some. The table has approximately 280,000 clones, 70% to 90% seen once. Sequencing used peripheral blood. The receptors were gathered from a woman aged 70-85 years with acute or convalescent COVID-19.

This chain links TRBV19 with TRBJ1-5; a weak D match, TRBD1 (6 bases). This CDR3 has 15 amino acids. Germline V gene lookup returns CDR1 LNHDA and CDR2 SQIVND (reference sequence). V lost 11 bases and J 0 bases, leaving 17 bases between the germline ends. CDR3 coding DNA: TGTGCCTCGAGAAAGGACAGAAATAGCAATCAGCCCCAGCATTTT. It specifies CASRKDRNSNQPQHF.

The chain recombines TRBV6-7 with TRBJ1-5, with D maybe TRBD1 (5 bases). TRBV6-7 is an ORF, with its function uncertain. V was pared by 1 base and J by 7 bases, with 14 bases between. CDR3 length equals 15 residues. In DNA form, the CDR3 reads TGTGCCAGCAGTTACTGGGGGGGGGTTAACCAGCCCCAGCATTTT. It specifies CASSYWGGVNQPQHF.

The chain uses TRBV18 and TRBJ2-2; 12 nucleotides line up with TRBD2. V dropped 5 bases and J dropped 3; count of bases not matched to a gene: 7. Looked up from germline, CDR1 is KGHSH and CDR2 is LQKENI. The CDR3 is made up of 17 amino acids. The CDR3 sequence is CASSSGLAGTDTGELFF. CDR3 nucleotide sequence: TGTGCCAGCTCATCAGGACTAGCGGGGACCGACACCGGGGAGCTGTTTTTT. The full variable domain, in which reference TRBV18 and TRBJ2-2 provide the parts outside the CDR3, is NAGVMQNPRHLVRRRGQEARLRCSPMKGHSHVYWYRQLPEEGLKFMVYLQKENIIDESGMPKERFSAEFPKEGPSILRIQQVVRGDSAAYFCASSSGLAGTDTGELFFGEGSRLTVL.

The CDR3 protein is CASSQDYLAGGHNEQFF. The DNA for the CDR3 is TGTGCCAGCAGCCAAGACTATCTGGCGGGGGGCCACAATGAGCAGTTCTTC. This rearrangement joins TRBV3-1 (or the pseudogene TRBV3-2) to TRBJ2-1; 8 nucleotides match TRBD2. The trim removed 0 bases at V and 5 bases at J, leaving 9 bases unmatched. The length of the CDR3 is 17 residues. Germline CDR1 is LGHDT and CDR2 is YNNKEL (reference sequence).

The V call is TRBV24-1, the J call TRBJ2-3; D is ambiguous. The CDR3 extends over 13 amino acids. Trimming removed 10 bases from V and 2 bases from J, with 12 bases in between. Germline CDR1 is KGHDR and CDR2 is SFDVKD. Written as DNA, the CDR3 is TGTGCCACTTCGGAGCATCACACAGATACGCAGTATTTT. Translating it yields CATSEHHTDTQYF.

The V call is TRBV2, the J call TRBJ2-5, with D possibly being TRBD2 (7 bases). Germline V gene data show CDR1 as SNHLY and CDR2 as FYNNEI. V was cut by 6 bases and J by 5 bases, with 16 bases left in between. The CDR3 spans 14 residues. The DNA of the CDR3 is TGTGCCAGCAGAGTAGCGTCGGGGGGCGAGACCCAGTACTTC. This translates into CASRVASGGETQYF.

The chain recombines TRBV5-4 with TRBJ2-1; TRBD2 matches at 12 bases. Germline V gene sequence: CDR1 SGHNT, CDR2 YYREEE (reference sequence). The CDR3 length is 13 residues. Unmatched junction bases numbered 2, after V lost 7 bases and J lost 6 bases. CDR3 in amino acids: CASGLAGTNEQFF. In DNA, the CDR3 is TGTGCCAGCGGACTAGCGGGAACCAATGAGCAGTTCTTC.

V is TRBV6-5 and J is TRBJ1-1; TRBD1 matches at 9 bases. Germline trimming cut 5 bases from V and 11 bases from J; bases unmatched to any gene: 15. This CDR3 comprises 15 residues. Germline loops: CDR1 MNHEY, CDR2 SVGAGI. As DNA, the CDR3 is TGTGCCAGCAGTCTTTTCCGGGACAGGGAAGCGGGGGCTTTCTTT. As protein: CASSLFRDREAGAFF.

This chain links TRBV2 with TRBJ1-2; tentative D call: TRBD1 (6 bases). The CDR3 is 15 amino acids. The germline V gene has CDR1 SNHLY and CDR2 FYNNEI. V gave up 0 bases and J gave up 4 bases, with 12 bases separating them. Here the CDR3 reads CASSEALLRGYGYTF. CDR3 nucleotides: TGTGCCAGCAGTGAAGCGCTTCTCAGGGGCTATGGCTACACCTTC. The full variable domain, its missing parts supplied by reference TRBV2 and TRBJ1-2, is EPEVTQTPSHQVTQMGQEVILRCVPISNHLYFYWYRQILGQKVEFLVSFYNNEISEKSEIFDDQFSVERPDGSNFTLKIRSTKLEDSAMYFCASSEALLRGYGYTFGSGTRLTVV.

For the CDR3, the DNA is TGTGCCAGCAGTTATGGGGGCTCGAGCTATGGCTACACCTTC. Its protein is CASSYGGSSYGYTF. The rearrangement joins TRBV6-6 to TRBJ1-2; D perhaps matches TRBD1 (6 bases). Germline lookup yields CDR1 MNHNY and CDR2 SVGAGI (reference sequence). The V and J ends lost 3 bases and 4 bases respectively, with 12 bases between them. CDR3 length equals 14 residues.

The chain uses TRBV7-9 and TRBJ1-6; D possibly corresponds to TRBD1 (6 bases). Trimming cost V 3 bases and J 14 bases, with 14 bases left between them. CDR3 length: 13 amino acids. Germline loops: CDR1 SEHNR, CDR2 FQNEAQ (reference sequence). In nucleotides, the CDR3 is TGTGCCAGCAGCTTCGGAACAGGGCCAGCCCTCCACTTT. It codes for CASSFGTGPALHF.

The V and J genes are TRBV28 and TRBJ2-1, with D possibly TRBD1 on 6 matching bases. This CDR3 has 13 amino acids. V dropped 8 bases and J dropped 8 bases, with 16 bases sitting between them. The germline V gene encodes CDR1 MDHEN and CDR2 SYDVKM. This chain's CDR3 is CASLRGTVDEQFF. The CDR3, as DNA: TGTGCCAGCCTGAGGGGGACGGTGGATGAGCAGTTCTTC.

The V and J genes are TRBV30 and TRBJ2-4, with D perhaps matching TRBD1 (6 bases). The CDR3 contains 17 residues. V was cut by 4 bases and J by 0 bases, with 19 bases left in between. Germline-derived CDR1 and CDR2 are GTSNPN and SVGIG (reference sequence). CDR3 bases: TGTGCCTGGACGACGGGACATATTCTTCAAGCCAAAAACATTCAGTACTTC. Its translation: CAWTTGHILQAKNIQYF.

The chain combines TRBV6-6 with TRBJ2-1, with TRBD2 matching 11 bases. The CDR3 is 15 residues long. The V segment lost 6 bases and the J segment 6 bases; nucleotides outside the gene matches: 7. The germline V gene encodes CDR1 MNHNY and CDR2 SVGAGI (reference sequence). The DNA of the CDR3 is TGTGCCAGCAGCCCGACTAGCGGGGCTTTCAATGAGCAGTTCTTC. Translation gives CASSPTSGAFNEQFF.

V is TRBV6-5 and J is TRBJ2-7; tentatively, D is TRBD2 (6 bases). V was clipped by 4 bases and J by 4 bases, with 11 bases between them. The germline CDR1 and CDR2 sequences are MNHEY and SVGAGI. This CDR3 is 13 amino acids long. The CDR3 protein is CASSLGSGYEQYF. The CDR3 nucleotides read TGTGCCAGCAGTTTAGGCAGCGGGTACGAGCAGTACTTC.

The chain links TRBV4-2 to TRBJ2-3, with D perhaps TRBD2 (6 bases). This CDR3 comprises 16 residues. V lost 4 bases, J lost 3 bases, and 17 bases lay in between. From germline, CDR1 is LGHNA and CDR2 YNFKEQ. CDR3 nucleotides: TGTGCCAGCAGCCCTAGTACTAGCACGAGGACAGATACGCAGTATTTT. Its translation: CASSPSTSTRTDTQYF.

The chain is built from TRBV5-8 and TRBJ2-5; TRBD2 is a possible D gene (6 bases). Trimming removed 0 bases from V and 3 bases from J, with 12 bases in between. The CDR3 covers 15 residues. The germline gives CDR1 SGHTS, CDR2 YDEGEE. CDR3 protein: CASSLAGGAEETQYF. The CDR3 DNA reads TGTGCCAGCAGCTTGGCCGGAGGGGCGGAAGAGACCCAGTACTTC.

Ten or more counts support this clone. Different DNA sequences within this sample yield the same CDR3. The CDR3 sequence: CASSQLSGNTIYF. For the CDR3, the DNA is TGTGCCAGCAGCCAACTAAGTGGAAACACCATATATTTT. The chain links TRBV3-1 (or the pseudogene TRBV3-2) to TRBJ1-3; D is unclear. This CDR3 comprises 13 residues. Trimming left V 2 bases short and J 3 bases short, with 5 bases between. CDR1 is LGHDT, CDR2 YNNKEL, per germline (reference sequence).

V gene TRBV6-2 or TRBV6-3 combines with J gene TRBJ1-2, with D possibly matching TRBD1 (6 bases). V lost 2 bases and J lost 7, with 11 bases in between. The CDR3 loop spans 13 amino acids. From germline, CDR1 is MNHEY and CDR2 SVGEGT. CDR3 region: CASSYLGAGGYTF. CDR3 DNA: TGTGCCAGCAGTTACCTGGGGGCAGGTGGCTACACCTTC.

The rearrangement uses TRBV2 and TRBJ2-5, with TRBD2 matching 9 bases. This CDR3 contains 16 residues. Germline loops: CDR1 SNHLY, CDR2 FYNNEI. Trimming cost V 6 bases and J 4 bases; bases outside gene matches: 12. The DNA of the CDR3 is TGTGCCAGCAGGGATTCTAGGGCTAGCGGGGCAGAGACCCAGTACTTC. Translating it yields CASRDSRASGAETQYF.

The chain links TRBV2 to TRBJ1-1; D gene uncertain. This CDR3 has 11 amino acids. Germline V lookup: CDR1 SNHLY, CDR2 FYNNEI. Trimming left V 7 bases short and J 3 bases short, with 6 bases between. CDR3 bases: TGTGCCAGCAATATAGACACTGAAGCTTTCTTT. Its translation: CASNIDTEAFF.